This passage covers 9 T cell receptor beta chains from one sample sequenced in a study of cytomegalovirus exposure and HLA in healthy donors. The PCR was carried out with 60 Vbeta primers and 13 Jbeta primers. The repertoire was sequenced with immunoSEQ multiplex PCR; TCRdb's copy has only in-frame clones and lacks some. The sample lists approximately 200,000 clones, roughly 83% occurring once. Source material: PBMCs. All receptors derive from a boy aged 5-17 years in good health and CMV-seronegative.

This clone has a single count. The chain is built from TRBV2 and TRBJ1-5; 10 bases map to TRBD1. The germline CDR1 and CDR2 sequences are SNHLY and FYNNEI. The CDR3 consists of 11 residues. The junction had 3 bases not matched to a gene; V was cut back by 4 bases and J by 15 bases. The CDR3 here is CASSGTGGWHF. CDR3 DNA: TGTGCCAGCAGTGGGACAGGGGGTTGGCATTTT.

V and J are TRBV7-8 and TRBJ2-7; 8 nucleotides line up with TRBD1. CDR3 size: 16 residues. CDR1 is SGHVS and CDR2 is FQNEAQ in the germline V gene. Trimming removed 5 bases from V and 5 bases from J; junction bases left unmatched: 14. CDR3: CASSSADRVLYNEQYF. The CDR3 DNA is TGTGCCAGCAGCAGCGCGGACAGGGTGCTTTATAACGAGCAGTACTTC. Looking up the rest from reference TRBV7-8 and TRBJ2-7 gives the full variable domain: GAGVSQSPRYKVAKRGQDVALRCDPISGHVSLFWYQQALGQGPEFLTYFQNEAQLDKSGLPSDRFFAERPEGSVSTLKIQRTQQEDSAVYLCASSSADRVLYNEQYFGPGTRLTVT.

In its sample, this clone was seen a few times. V and J are TRBV6-1 and TRBJ2-7, with D uncertain. There are 13 residues in the CDR3. Trimming left V 2 bases short and J 2 bases short, with 7 bases between. CDR1 and CDR2 (germline): MNHNS, SASEGT. The CDR3 nucleotides are TGTGCCAGCAGTGAAAGAACAGCCTACGAGCAGTACTTC. As protein: CASSERTAYEQYF.

Written as DNA, the CDR3 is TGCAGCGTTGACAGGTCTGGGAACACTGAAGCTTTCTTT. Translating gives CSVDRSGNTEAFF. The chain employs TRBV29-1 and TRBJ1-1; D not certain. The CDR3 covers 13 residues. Trimming cost V 3 bases and J 1 base, with 9 bases left between them. CDR1 is SQVTM and CDR2 is ANQGSEA in the germline V gene. The full variable domain, completed using reference TRBV29-1 and TRBJ1-1, is SAVISQKPSRDICQRGTSLTIQCQVDSQVTMMFWYRQQPGQSLTLIATANQGSEATYESGFVIDKFPISRPNLTFSTLTVSNMSPEDSSIYLCSVDRSGNTEAFFGQGTRLTVV.

The genes are TRBV30 and TRBJ1-3; D possibly corresponds to TRBD1 (5 bases). The CDR3 extends over 14 amino acids. Trimming pared 5 bases from V and 2 bases from J, leaving 13 bases between. Germline assignment: CDR1 GTSNPN and CDR2 SVGIG (reference sequence). CDR3 in DNA: TGTGCCTGGGCGTCGGGGGGTCCTGGAAACACCATATATTTT. Its translation: CAWASGGPGNTIYF.

The gene calls are TRBV6-1 and TRBJ1-6; tentatively, D is TRBD1 (6 bases). This CDR3 region has 14 residues. CDR1 and CDR2 (germline): MNHNS, SASEGT. Between the trimmed V and J ends, which lost 7 bases and 8 bases, there was a span of 15 bases. The CDR3 reads CASMGGYRDSPLHF. CDR3 DNA: TGTGCCAGCATGGGAGGGTACAGGGATTCACCCCTCCACTTT.

The V and J genes are TRBV15 and TRBJ1-1; possibly TRBD1 for D (6 bases). V lost 10 bases and J 4 bases, leaving 16 bases between the germline ends. Germline values: CDR1 LNHNV, CDR2 YYDKDF (reference sequence). The CDR3 spans 13 residues. The CDR3 DNA reads TGTGCCATCGGGGCAGGGGCTCTCACTGAAGCTTTCTTT. It encodes CAIGAGALTEAFF.

Turning to this clone: This same CDR3 is encoded by further DNA sequences in the sample. The chain combines TRBV9 with TRBJ1-1; no reliable D call. Germline V gene lookup returns CDR1 SGDLS and CDR2 YYNGEE. Trimming stripped 2 bases from V and 0 bases from J, with 5 bases between. The CDR3 spans 13 residues. CDR3 loop: CASSVSMNTEAFF. The CDR3 DNA reads TGTGCCAGCAGCGTTAGCATGAACACTGAAGCTTTCTTT.

This sequence joins TRBV4-1 and TRBJ2-5, with 7 nucleotides matching TRBD1. CDR1 MGHRA and CDR2 YSYEKL come from the germline V gene. V gave up 0 bases and J gave up 5 bases; unmatched junction bases: 3. The CDR3 length is 14 residues. CDR3 residues: CASSQDQGGETQYF. The CDR3 bases are TGCGCCAGCAGCCAAGATCAAGGGGGCGAGACCCAGTACTTC.